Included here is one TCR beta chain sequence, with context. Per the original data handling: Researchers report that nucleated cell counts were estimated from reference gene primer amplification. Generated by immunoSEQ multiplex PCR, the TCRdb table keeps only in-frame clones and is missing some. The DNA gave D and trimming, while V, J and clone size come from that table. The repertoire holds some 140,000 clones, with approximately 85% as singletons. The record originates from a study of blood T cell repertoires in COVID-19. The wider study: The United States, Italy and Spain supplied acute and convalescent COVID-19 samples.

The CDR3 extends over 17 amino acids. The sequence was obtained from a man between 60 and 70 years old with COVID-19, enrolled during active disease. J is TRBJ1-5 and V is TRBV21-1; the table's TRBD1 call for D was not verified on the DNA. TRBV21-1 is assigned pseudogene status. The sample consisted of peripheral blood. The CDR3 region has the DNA TGTGCCAGCAGCAAAACTTTCGGACAGGGAGACAATCAGCCCCAGCATTTT. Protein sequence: CASSKTFGQGDNQPQHF.